This T cell receptor (beta chain) is from a study of blood T cell repertoires in COVID-19. On the study more broadly: The samples span acute and convalescent COVID-19 from the United States, Italy and Spain. PBMCs, B-cell-depleted T cells, or T cells provided the cDNA or gDNA that made up the material.

The count of this clone is one. Authors' processing steps: Scientists estimated how many nucleated cells there were by amplifying reference gene primers. Sequencing used immunoSEQ multiplex PCR; TCRdb keeps in-frame clones, though not all of them. The V and J calls and clone size were taken over from that table, and D and trimming were inferred from the DNA. The sample lists about 59,000 clones, 73% seen once, with 14% in the top ten. Germline-derived CDR1 and CDR2 are LGHDT and YNNKEL (reference sequence). This CDR3 spans 14 amino acids. Trimming took 10 bases from V and 2 from J, leaving 12 bases between them.

The sample taken for sequencing was peripheral blood. The origin of this receptor is a woman aged 65 to 85 with acute or convalescent COVID-19. The rearrangement uses TRBV3-1 (or the pseudogene TRBV3-2) and TRBJ2-6; D is possibly TRBD1 (5 bases). The CDR3 nucleotides are TGTGCCACCGGAAGCAGGGCTGGGGCCAACGTCCTGACTTTC. It codes for CATGSRAGANVLTF.